This T cell receptor beta chain was sequenced in a study of blood T cell repertoires in COVID-19. Study overall: Researchers got acute and convalescent COVID-19 samples from the United States, Italy and Spain. In each case, the material was cDNA or gDNA derived from T cells, B-cell-depleted T cells, or PBMCs.

Authors' processing steps: Amplifying reference gene primers gave estimates of nucleated cell counts. Method: immunoSEQ multiplex PCR; TCRdb's copy keeps in-frame clones and lacks some. For V, J and clone size, that table is used; D and trimming come from the DNA. The sample includes a few hundred thousand clones, approximately 85% seen only once; the top ten take roughly 7%. Germline V gene data show CDR1 as MNHNS and CDR2 as SASEGT. The CDR3 has 15 amino acids. V was cut by 2 bases and J by 7 bases, with 12 bases left in between. This TCR derives from a human donor in a cohort sampled during active COVID-19. Source material: peripheral blood. The chain joins TRBV6-1 to TRBJ1-6, with a possible D match to TRBD1 (6 bases). Here the CDR3 DNA reads TGTGCCAGCAGTGAACCGGGACATTGGAATTCACCCCTCCACTTT. Translated, it gives CASSEPGHWNSPLHF.